These 32 T cell receptor beta chains came from one sample sequenced in a study of shared clonotypes between healthy human individuals (TCRdb year 2020). The library relied on the immunoSEQ multiplex PCR assay. TCRdb provides this immuneACCESS table in a form limited to in-frame rearrangements. Some clones are lacking; in checked studies, under half of them reflect an unresolved V gene, and why the rest are absent is not known. This sample gives some 500,000 clones in total; roughly 95% of them show up just once. The top ten constitute approximately 0.06% of the sample. The sample was naive CD4+ T cells sorted from blood. Per the publication, the cell subset or site label means: CD45RA+ positively selected. Source of these receptors: a woman in her thirties in good health.

This chain joins TRBV5-1 and TRBJ1-4, with 12 bases aligning to TRBD1. Germline V gene sequence: CDR1 SGHRS, CDR2 YFSETQ. The ends lost 2 bases at V and 0 bases at J; junction bases unmatched: 2. The CDR3 has 17 amino acids. CDR3 in DNA: TGCGCCAGCAGCTTCGGGACAGGGGGCTCAACTAATGAAAAACTGTTTTTT. Translation: CASSFGTGGSTNEKLFF.

V is TRBV7-8 and J is TRBJ2-3; maybe TRBD2 (5 bases). Germline V gives CDR1 SGHVS, CDR2 FQNEAQ. Deletions cut 6 bases from V and 6 bases from J, with 10 bases between. The CDR3 length is 12 residues. The CDR3 loop is CASREVGDTQYF. DNA for the CDR3: TGTGCCAGCAGGGAGGTGGGTGATACGCAGTATTTT.

Of note for this clone: This specimen includes other DNA sequences encoding the same CDR3. This chain connects TRBV9 to TRBJ2-1, with 7 nucleotides matching TRBD2. V trimming: 1 base; J trimming: 2 bases; junction bases outside the gene matches: 3. CDR1 SGDLS and CDR2 YYNGEE come from the germline V gene. The CDR3 is 15 amino acids. The CDR3 reads CASSVSSGTYNEQFF. The CDR3 coding sequence is TGTGCCAGCAGCGTATCTAGCGGTACCTACAATGAGCAGTTCTTC.

The V and J genes are TRBV2 and TRBJ2-1; no clear D gene. Trimming removed 4 bases at V and 3 bases at J, with 7 bases between. CDR1 is SNHLY, CDR2 FYNNEI, per germline. The CDR3 runs to 13 residues. The CDR3 here is CASSVRFYNEQFF. CDR3 coding DNA: TGTGCCAGCAGTGTTCGGTTCTACAATGAGCAGTTCTTC.

V gene TRBV28 combines with J gene TRBJ1-5; no definite D call. Between the trimmed V and J ends, which lost 3 bases and 3 bases, there was a span of 9 bases. Per the germline V gene, CDR1 is MDHEN and CDR2 is SYDVKM. CDR3 length: 14 residues. CDR3 bases: TGTGCCAGCAGTTTGTCAGCGTTCAATCAGCCCCAGCATTTT. Protein: CASSLSAFNQPQHF.

The J gene is TRBJ2-1, the V gene TRBV19, with 7 bases matching TRBD2. V shed 7 bases, J shed 0 bases, and the junction held 6 bases outside the gene matches. Germline loops: CDR1 LNHDA, CDR2 SQIVND (reference sequence). The CDR3 is 15 residues long. CDR3 sequence: CASTSGESSYNEQFF. CDR3 coding DNA: TGTGCCAGTACCAGCGGGGAGAGCTCCTACAATGAGCAGTTCTTC.

The chain uses TRBV11-3 and TRBJ2-1; 8 positions match TRBD1. Germline V gene lookup returns CDR1 SGHNT and CDR2 YENEEA. The CDR3 is 13 residues long. V lost 5 bases, J lost 10 bases, and 7 bases stayed unmatched. DNA of the CDR3: TGTGCCAGCAGCGTTACGACAGGGGCCGAGCAGTTCTTC. The encoded protein is CASSVTTGAEQFF.

The chain has TRBV30 and TRBJ2-2, with D unresolved. Germline CDR1 reads GTSNPN; CDR2 reads SVGIG (reference sequence). The CDR3 totals 13 residues. Deletions cut 0 bases from V and 2 bases from J, with 4 bases between. The CDR3 nucleotides read TGTGCCTGGAGTGTGGCTAACACCGGGGAGCTGTTTTTT. Its protein is CAWSVANTGELFF.

This chain joins TRBV11-2 and TRBJ2-7, with 9 bases that match TRBD1. V was clipped by 0 bases and J by 2 bases; unmatched bases: 11. The CDR3 is 18 residues long. Germline loops: CDR1 SGHAT, CDR2 FQNNGV. The CDR3 region is CASSLDKTGGMVPYEQYF. CDR3 coding DNA: TGTGCCAGCAGCTTAGATAAGACAGGGGGTATGGTTCCCTACGAGCAGTACTTC.

This clone appeared once. The gene calls are TRBV5-4 and TRBJ1-2; D perhaps matches TRBD1 (6 bases). V dropped 4 bases and J dropped 7 bases, with 17 bases sitting between them. The CDR3 loop spans 14 amino acids. Germline CDR1 is SGHNT and CDR2 is YYREEE (reference sequence). CDR3 amino acids: CASSRWGGGGGYTF. The CDR3, as DNA: TGTGCCAGCAGCCGGTGGGGGGGCGGTGGTGGCTACACCTTC.

This clone appeared once. The chain recombines TRBV7-9 with TRBJ2-7, with D unresolved. Trimming took 3 bases from V and 0 from J, leaving 12 bases between them. CDR3 length: 15 amino acids. Germline V CDR1 and CDR2: SEHNR, FQNEAQ (reference sequence). CDR3 nucleotides: TGTGCCAGCAGCTTGGAAGTAACAGCCTCCTACGAGCAGTACTTC. This gives the protein CASSLEVTASYEQYF. The full variable domain, in which reference TRBV7-9 and TRBJ2-7 provide the parts outside the CDR3, is DTGVSQNPRHKITKRGQNVTFRCDPISEHNRLYWYRQTLGQGPEFLTYFQNEAQLEKSRLLSDRFSAERPKGSFSTLEIQRTEQGDSAMYLCASSLEVTASYEQYFGPGTRLTVT.

In its sample, this clone was seen once. The chain recombines TRBV28 with TRBJ2-7, with D possibly TRBD2 on 5 matching bases. CDR3 size: 15 residues. From germline, CDR1 is MDHEN and CDR2 SYDVKM. V lost 3 bases, J lost 0 bases, and 12 bases lay in between. The DNA of the CDR3 is TGTGCCAGCAGTTTGGACGCGGGCAGCTCCTACGAGCAGTACTTC. Translated: CASSLDAGSSYEQYF.

This chain connects TRBV6-1 to TRBJ2-4; no clear D gene. The CDR3 extends over 16 amino acids. Germline V gene data show CDR1 as MNHNS and CDR2 as SASEGT. V was shortened by 2 bases and J by 0 bases, with 11 bases between the two germline ends. CDR3 region: CASSETTRLAKNIQYF. As DNA, the CDR3 is TGTGCCAGCAGTGAAACGACTCGTCTAGCCAAAAACATTCAGTACTTC.

This clone was observed once. V and J are TRBV5-1 and TRBJ1-1; D not certain. The V end was cut by 1 base, the J end by 3 bases, with 13 bases between. The CDR3 runs 15 residues. Per the germline V gene, CDR1 is SGHRS and CDR2 is YFSETQ. CDR3 loop: CASSLSIAADTEAFF. The CDR3 DNA reads as TGCGCCAGCAGCTTGAGTATTGCAGCGGACACTGAAGCTTTCTTT.

This clone was seen only once. This CDR3 is CASSFGGPNYGYTF. The CDR3 region has the DNA TGTGCCAGCAGTTTCGGCGGACCTAACTATGGCTACACCTTC. The genes are TRBV27 and TRBJ1-2; D gene ambiguous. Germline lookup yields CDR1 MNHEY and CDR2 SMNVEV (reference sequence). The CDR3 has 14 amino acids. V was shortened by 3 bases and J by 0 bases, with 8 bases between the two germline ends.

The chain employs TRBV28 and TRBJ2-2; D perhaps matches TRBD2 (6 bases). The CDR3 extends over 15 amino acids. Germline CDR1 is MDHEN and CDR2 is SYDVKM. Deletions cut 7 bases from V and 2 bases from J, with 14 bases between. CDR3 residues: CASIGGGTNTGELFF. The CDR3, as DNA: TGTGCCAGCATAGGTGGCGGGACCAACACCGGGGAGCTGTTTTTT.

The gene calls are TRBV28 and TRBJ2-7; D gene uncertain. Germline V gene lookup returns CDR1 MDHEN and CDR2 SYDVKM. The V gene lost 3 bases and the J gene lost 3 bases, with 12 bases spanning the gap. This CDR3 spans 14 amino acids. The CDR3 bases are TGTGCCAGCAGTTTGGCCAGGTTAAACTACGAGCAGTACTTC. Its translation is CASSLARLNYEQYF.

The chain's CDR3 is CASSVFGASGSIKETQYF. The CDR3 DNA reads as TGTGCCAGCAGTGTCTTCGGGGCTAGCGGGAGTATAAAAGAGACCCAGTACTTC. The chain couples TRBV6-1 to TRBJ2-5; 10 positions match TRBD2. Germline V gene data show CDR1 as MNHNS and CDR2 as SASEGT. CDR3 length: 18 amino acids. Losses at the gene ends were 4 bases for V and 3 bases for J; bases not matched to a gene: 14.

The chain couples TRBV27 to TRBJ1-6; D gene unclear. The CDR3 totals 16 residues. Germline CDR1 is MNHEY and CDR2 is SMNVEV (reference sequence). V lost 3 bases to trimming and J lost 7 bases, with 16 bases between them. This CDR3 is CASSFESRARNSPLHF. CDR3 DNA: TGTGCCAGCAGTTTTGAGTCCCGTGCCAGAAATTCACCCCTCCACTTT.

The genes are TRBV6-6 and TRBJ1-5; D is ambiguous. The germline V gene encodes CDR1 MNHNY and CDR2 SVGAGI (reference sequence). Trimming removed 6 bases at V and 2 bases at J, with 8 bases between. This CDR3 contains 13 residues. CDR3 DNA sequence: TGTGCCAGCAGCCAAACGGGCAATCAGCCCCAGCATTTT. Its translation is CASSQTGNQPQHF.

V and J are TRBV27 and TRBJ1-2; D possibly corresponds to TRBD1 (6 bases). The V gene's germline CDR1 is MNHEY and CDR2 SMNVEV (reference sequence). The V end lost 4 bases, the J end lost 11 bases, and 14 bases lay between the germline ends. The CDR3 contains 12 residues. This chain's CDR3 is CASSSGTHRYTF. CDR3 bases: TGTGCCAGCAGTTCCGGGACACATCGATACACCTTC.

The chain couples TRBV7-2 to TRBJ2-1; no clear D. Germline-derived CDR1 and CDR2 are SGHTA and FQGNSA. Deletions cut 5 bases from V and 9 bases from J, with 17 bases between. The CDR3 runs 14 residues. CDR3 sequence: CASSLPPVRGEQFF. The CDR3 DNA reads as TGTGCCAGCAGCCTCCCCCCGGTGCGAGGTGAGCAGTTCTTC.

The gene calls are TRBV2 and TRBJ1-1, with no clear D. This CDR3 is built from 11 residues. Germline V gene lookup returns CDR1 SNHLY and CDR2 FYNNEI. V lost 5 bases to trimming and J lost 8 bases, with 9 bases between them. In DNA, the CDR3 is TGTGCCAGCAGTTACGATACGGAAGCTTTCTTT. This translates into CASSYDTEAFF. The full variable domain, rest sourced from reference TRBV2 and TRBJ1-1, is EPEVTQTPSHQVTQMGQEVILRCVPISNHLYFYWYRQILGQKVEFLVSFYNNEISEKSEIFDDQFSVERPDGSNFTLKIRSTKLEDSAMYFCASSYDTEAFFGQGTRLTVV.

V and J are TRBV27 and TRBJ1-1; 7 bases are a match to TRBD1. J lost 0 bases, V lost 7 bases, and 5 bases had no gene match. CDR3 length: 14 amino acids. CDR1 is MNHEY and CDR2 is SMNVEV in the germline V gene (reference sequence). The DNA of the CDR3 is TGTGCCAGCAAATGGGACAGTATGAACACTGAAGCTTTCTTT. It encodes CASKWDSMNTEAFF.

The rearrangement uses TRBV10-1 and TRBJ2-5, with 9 bases lining up with TRBD1. V lost 3 bases, J lost 3 bases, and 5 bases stayed unmatched. Germline V gene lookup returns CDR1 WNHNN and CDR2 SYGVQD (reference sequence). CDR3 length: 15 residues. The CDR3: CASSEYRGPKETQYF. The CDR3 DNA is TGCGCCAGCAGTGAATACAGGGGGCCAAAAGAGACCCAGTACTTC.

This chain joins TRBV21-1 and TRBJ2-7; TRBD2, the table's D call, was not compared with the DNA. TRBV21-1 has pseudogene status. The CDR3 runs to 15 residues. The CDR3 region is CASSKDQREDYEQYF. For the CDR3, the DNA is TGTGCCAGCAGCAAAGATCAGCGGGAGGACTACGAGCAGTACTTC.

V is TRBV18 and J is TRBJ2-7; TRBD1 aligns across 9 bases. CDR1 is KGHSH and CDR2 is LQKENI in the germline V gene. V shed 2 bases and J 0 bases; nucleotides not matched to a gene: 5. This CDR3 comprises 16 residues. CDR3 in DNA: TGTGCCAGCTCACCAAGACAGGGGGTAGCCTCCTACGAGCAGTACTTC. This translates into CASSPRQGVASYEQYF.

V usage is TRBV27 and J usage is TRBJ2-3, with TRBD2 as a possible D gene (5 bases). The length of the CDR3 is 15 residues. Germline V gives CDR1 MNHEY, CDR2 SMNVEV (reference sequence). V shed 0 bases and J shed 0 bases, with 7 bases lying between them. DNA for the CDR3: TGTGCCAGCAGTTTATCGACGGGAAGCACAGATACGCAGTATTTT. This sequence encodes CASSLSTGSTDTQYF.

This rearrangement joins TRBV2 to TRBJ2-1; D unclear. The CDR3 is made up of 11 amino acids. Germline V gene sequence: CDR1 SNHLY, CDR2 FYNNEI. The V end was cut by 4 bases, the J end by 9 bases, with 7 bases between. CDR3 DNA: TGTGCCAGCAGTGCTGACGGTGAGCAGTTCTTC. Protein product: CASSADGEQFF.

The chain joins TRBV30 to TRBJ1-5; possibly TRBD1 for D (5 bases). The CDR3 sequence is 15 residues long. The germline V and J ends were trimmed by 3 bases and 3 bases, with 15 bases remaining between them. Germline loops: CDR1 GTSNPN, CDR2 SVGIG (reference sequence). The CDR3 region has the DNA TGTGCCTGGAGCCCCGGGGCCAATGCCAATCAGCCCCAGCATTTT. This translates into CAWSPGANANQPQHF.

The chain couples TRBV18 to TRBJ1-1; 7 bases agree with TRBD1. Germline assignment: CDR1 KGHSH and CDR2 LQKENI. The ends lost 4 bases at V and 11 bases at J; junction bases unmatched: 13. The CDR3 length is 14 residues. The CDR3 is CASSLADRVNEAFF. The DNA for the CDR3 is TGTGCCAGCTCACTTGCCGACAGGGTGAATGAGGCTTTCTTT.

This chain links TRBV18 with TRBJ1-1; no clear D. The CDR3 totals 14 residues. CDR1 and CDR2 from the germline V gene are KGHSH and LQKENI. V gave up 6 bases and J gave up 0 bases, with 11 bases separating them. CDR3 sequence reads: CASSPKAMNTEAFF. In nucleotides, the CDR3 is TGTGCCAGCTCTCCCAAGGCCATGAACACTGAAGCTTTCTTT.